The present T cell receptor beta chain was sequenced within a study of T cell repertoires in cytomegalovirus infection. Study-level background: In public TCR beta signatures, there were indications of both CMV infection and matching HLA type.

This clonotype was detected a few times. As yet, its antigen is unknown. CDR1 is MDHEN and CDR2 is SYDVKM in the germline V gene. The V and J ends lost 7 bases and 3 bases respectively, with 16 bases between them. There are 15 residues in the CDR3. TCRdb recomputed calls from the reads with MiXCR, one row per CDR3 protein. The sample shows around 260,000 distinct CDR3 sequences, over 8% of them seen only once. Whole-study findings and limits: There were carriers of CMV plus the relevant HLA, and cumulative public TCR beta family frequency identified them. It was HLA-C-restricted CMV-specific TCR beta clonotypes that dominated the response ex vivo.

The chain recombines TRBV28 with TRBJ1-5; D possibly corresponds to TRBD1 (6 bases). This clonotype originated in a human donor in good health (CMV status not recorded). Some clones in this sample may be carry-over from other donors' samples. The sequencing input was PBMCs. The DNA of the CDR3 is TGTGCCAGCATTCCACAGGGCAGTAACAATCAGCCCCAGCATTTT. The encoded protein is CASIPQGSNNQPQHF.